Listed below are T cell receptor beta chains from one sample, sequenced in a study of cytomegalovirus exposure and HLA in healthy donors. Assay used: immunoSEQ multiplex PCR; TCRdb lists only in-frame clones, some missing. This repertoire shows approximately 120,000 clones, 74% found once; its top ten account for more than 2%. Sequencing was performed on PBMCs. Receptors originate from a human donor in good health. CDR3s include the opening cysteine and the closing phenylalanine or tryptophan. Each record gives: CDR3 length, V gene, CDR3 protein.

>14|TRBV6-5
CASSRGGPTDTQYF
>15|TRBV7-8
CASSLDRPPTYEQYF
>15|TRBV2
CASSEMAGSRYEQYF
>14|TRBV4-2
CASSRSRTNTEAFF
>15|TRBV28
CASSLISRMNTEAFF
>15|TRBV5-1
CASSVTSGANNEQFF
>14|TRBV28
CASTLRDRGSPLHF
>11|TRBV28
CASSRNTEAFF
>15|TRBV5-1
CASSFWRGDQETQYF
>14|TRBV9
CASSRGGAGSGYTF
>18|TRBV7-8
CASSLTSQGSSYNSPLHF
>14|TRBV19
CASRSGMATGELFF
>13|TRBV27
CASSSDRNYGYTF
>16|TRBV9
CASSAGGRGSTDTQYF
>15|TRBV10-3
CAISGGDSSPYEQYF
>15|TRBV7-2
CASSLGQGRSEKLFF
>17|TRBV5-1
CASSLGGLAGFSNEQFF
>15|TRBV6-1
CASSGVAGGPDTQYF
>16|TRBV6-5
CASSYSTGGIGYGYTF
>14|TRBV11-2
CASSIPGQVAEQYF
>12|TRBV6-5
CASWRDSYEQYF
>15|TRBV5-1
CASSSLGTAYNEQFF
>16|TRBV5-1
CASSPGSGRGLNGYTF
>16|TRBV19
CASSRRGQFMNTEAFF
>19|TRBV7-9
CASSLGVTGGLGALYEQYF
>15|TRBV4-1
CASSQGLVDSYEQYF
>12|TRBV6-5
CASTQVGHGYTF
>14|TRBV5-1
CASSLTRGEETQYF
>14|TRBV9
CASSDRDMTYEQYF
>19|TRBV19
CASSRGLAGGPAGANVLTF
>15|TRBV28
CASRGSGTGRDTQYF
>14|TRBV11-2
CASSLGPGLETQYF
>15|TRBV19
CASSRTIGPNTEAFF
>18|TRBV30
CAWRKVPGVNSGANVLTF
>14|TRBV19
CASRGTGLNQPQHF
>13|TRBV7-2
CASSSGVGFGYTF
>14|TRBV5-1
CASSLGGVTDTQYF
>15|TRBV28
CAILEGAGARTEAFF
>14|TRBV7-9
CASSHSSQNNEQFF
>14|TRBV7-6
CASSLGTTTDTQYF
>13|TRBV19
CASSRTAGYEQYF
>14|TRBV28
CASSQRTGLREQYF
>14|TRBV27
CASSAGRGLSGYTF
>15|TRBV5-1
CASSLGSAGTYEQYF
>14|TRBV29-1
CSVAHIGQINEQFF
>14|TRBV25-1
CASSEYGTHTEAFF
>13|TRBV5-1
CASSFSGRAPLHF
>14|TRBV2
CASRKQGGRQPQHF